The sequence of this T cell receptor (beta chain) was determined in a study of blood T cell repertoires in COVID-19 (dated by TCRdb to 2018 to 2021). Study-level background: The collaborator samples originated in the United States, Italy and Spain and spanned the acute and convalescent phases of COVID-19. Deeply sampled blood TCRbeta repertoires from subjects exposed to, actively infected with, or recovered from COVID-19 were included in the dataset. The material from the prospective study consisted of cDNA or gDNA derived from T cells, B-cell-depleted T cells, or PBMCs. The repertoires were released in a freely available public database intended as a resource for research on the immune response to SARS-CoV-2. The samples were drawn from the first 160 participants of the ongoing ImmuneRACE study and from some 1,300 subjects provided by 6 global collaborators. The sample metadata nearly always contained a de-identified subject ID, COVID-19 status, age in years and sex. Where HLA class I and class II types were available, the types were taken from metadata supplied by the sample provider, not from assay-based typing.

Whole blood was collected in K2EDTA tubes by collaborating institutions according to the institutions' own protocols. For TCRbeta analysis, collaborator samples were shipped as frozen whole blood, as isolated PBMCs, or as DNA extracted from either sample type. Results the study describes overall, beyond this receptor: The quantity of clinical and demographic metadata differed by source and by participant and was supplied without curation.

In regard to this clone: The clone's antigen remains unknown. No qualities accompany the bases; no much larger clone lies one base away.

TCRbeta CDR3 regions were amplified from genomic DNA by means of the immunoSEQ Assay, a bias-controlled multiplex PCR. Turning to the authors' computational methods: The number of nucleated cells in each sample was estimated from the amplification of reference gene primers within the assay. To quantify the absolute abundance of each unique TCRbeta CDR3 rearrangement, sequence reads were collapsed and filtered. For each sample, productive Simpson clonality was calculated as the square root of Simpson's diversity index over productive rearrangements. In its TCRdb copy, this immuneACCESS table keeps in-frame sequences only and misses some clones. Where compared with another copy, unresolved V genes explain less than half of these, and the others have no known cause. Clone size and V and J calls were adopted from that table, with D and trimming inferred from the DNA. This sample gives 200,000 to 300,000 clones in total; 85% to 90% of them show up just once. The ten largest clones add up to roughly 3.6% of the sample.

Including cysteine and phenylalanine, the CDR3 has 16 amino acids. The read is trimmed to its CDR3 DNA, 48 bases read in frame from base 1. V is cut back by 5 bases and J by 6 bases, with 10 bases in the junction unmatched. CDR1 is given as SSHAT and CDR2 as FNYEAQ, both from the germline V gene (reference sequence). This sequence uses TRBV7-7 and TRBJ2-2, and TRBD1 aligns with 9 junction nucleotides. The specimen was peripheral blood. The clonotype originates from a woman aged 40 to 50 with acute or convalescent COVID-19. The DNA sequence is TGTGCCAGCAGCGCGACCGCTACAGGGGGCCCCGGGGAGCTGTTTTTT. The resulting protein is CASSATATGGPGELFF.